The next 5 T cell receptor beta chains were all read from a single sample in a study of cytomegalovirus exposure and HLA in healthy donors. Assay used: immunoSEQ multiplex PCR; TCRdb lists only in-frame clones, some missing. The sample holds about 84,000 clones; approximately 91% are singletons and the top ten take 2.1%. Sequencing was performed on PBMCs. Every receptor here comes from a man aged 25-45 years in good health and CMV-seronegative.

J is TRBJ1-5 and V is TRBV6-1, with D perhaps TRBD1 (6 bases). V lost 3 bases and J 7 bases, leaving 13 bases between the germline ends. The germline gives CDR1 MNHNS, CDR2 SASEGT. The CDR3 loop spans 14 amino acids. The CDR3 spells CASSETGMGQPQHF. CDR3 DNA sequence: TGTGCCAGCAGTGAGACAGGCATGGGGCAGCCCCAGCATTTT.

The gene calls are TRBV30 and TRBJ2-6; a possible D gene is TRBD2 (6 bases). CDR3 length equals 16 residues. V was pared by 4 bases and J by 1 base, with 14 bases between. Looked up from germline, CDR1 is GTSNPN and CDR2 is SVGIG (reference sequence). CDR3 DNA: TGTGCCTGGACTCTACGGAGGGGATCTGGGGCCAACGTCCTGACTTTC. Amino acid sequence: CAWTLRRGSGANVLTF.

The CDR3 DNA is TGTGCCAGCAGCTTAACTAGCGGGCCGAGGAATGAGCAGTTCTTC. Translation: CASSLTSGPRNEQFF. The chain has TRBV7-9 and TRBJ2-1; TRBD2 matches at 9 bases. Germline V gives CDR1 SEHNR, CDR2 FQNEAQ (reference sequence). The trim removed 2 bases at V and 7 bases at J, leaving 6 bases unmatched. CDR3 length equals 15 residues.

The CDR3 nucleotides read TGTGCCAGCAGAAAAGACAGGAAACCTTACAATGAGCAGTTCTTC. Its translation is CASRKDRKPYNEQFF. The chain is built from TRBV27 and TRBJ2-1, with D perhaps matching TRBD1 (6 bases). This CDR3 is built from 15 residues. Germline V gene sequence: CDR1 MNHEY, CDR2 SMNVEV (reference sequence). The V and J ends lost 6 bases and 4 bases respectively, with 16 bases between them.

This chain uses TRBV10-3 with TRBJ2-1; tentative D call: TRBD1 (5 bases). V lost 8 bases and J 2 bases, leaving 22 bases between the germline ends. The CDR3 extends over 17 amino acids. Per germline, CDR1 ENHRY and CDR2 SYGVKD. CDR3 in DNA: TGTGCCATCGCACTCACTTCAGGGAAAAGGGCCTACAATGAGCAGTTCTTC. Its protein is CAIALTSGKRAYNEQFF.